One sample yielded the 5 T cell receptor beta chains listed below, sequenced in a study of shared clonotypes between healthy human individuals. Profiled with immunoSEQ multiplex PCR; TCRdb holds only in-frame clones, not every one. Among over a million clones, around 76% were seen once, and the ten largest hold about 1.5%. The source material was memory CD4+ T cells sorted from blood. Regarding subset: CD45RA-negative fraction. The source of these receptors is a man aged 18 to 35 in good health.

The rearrangement links TRBV19 to TRBJ2-3, with 9 bases lining up with TRBD1. This CDR3 comprises 15 residues. The V gene end was trimmed by 4 bases and the J gene end by 1 base; junction bases not matched to a gene: 3. Germline CDR1 LNHDA, CDR2 SQIVND (reference sequence). The CDR3 DNA reads TGTGCCAGTAGTAAGGGACAGGGAGGCACAGATACGCAGTATTTT. As protein: CASSKGQGGTDTQYF.

The chain joins TRBV5-1 to TRBJ1-2; 10 nucleotides line up with TRBD1. This CDR3 comprises 14 residues. J lost 7 bases, V lost 2 bases, and 5 bases had no gene match. Per the germline V gene, CDR1 is SGHRS and CDR2 is YFSETQ. The CDR3 DNA reads TGCGCCAGCAGCTTTGGGGACAGGGGTCCTGGCTACACCTTC. This translates into CASSFGDRGPGYTF.

V and J are TRBV19 and TRBJ2-5; no firm D call. Germline-derived CDR1 and CDR2 are LNHDA and SQIVND (reference sequence). This CDR3 comprises 13 residues. Trimming took 5 bases from V and 1 from J, leaving 8 bases between them. CDR3 residues: CASSEVSQETQYF. The CDR3 DNA reads TGTGCCAGTAGTGAGGTCTCCCAAGAGACCCAGTACTTC.

As concerns this clone: Different DNA sequences within this sample yield the same CDR3. This sequence joins TRBV5-1 and TRBJ2-2, with D perhaps TRBD2 (5 bases). Germline V gene sequence: CDR1 SGHRS, CDR2 YFSETQ. CDR3 size: 13 residues. Trimming took 0 bases from V and 5 from J, leaving 5 bases between them. This CDR3 is CASSLGLTGELFF. As DNA, the CDR3 is TGCGCCAGCAGCTTGGGACTAACCGGGGAGCTGTTTTTT.

Regarding this clone: This sample also contains other DNA sequences that code for the same CDR3. This chain uses TRBV18 with TRBJ2-5, with D perhaps TRBD1 (5 bases). This CDR3 has 14 amino acids. The V gene's germline CDR1 is KGHSH and CDR2 LQKENI. V was pared by 2 bases and J by 2 bases, with 9 bases between. The CDR3 bases are TGTGCCAGCTCACCAAGGGGCTTACAAGAGACCCAGTACTTC. It codes for CASSPRGLQETQYF.